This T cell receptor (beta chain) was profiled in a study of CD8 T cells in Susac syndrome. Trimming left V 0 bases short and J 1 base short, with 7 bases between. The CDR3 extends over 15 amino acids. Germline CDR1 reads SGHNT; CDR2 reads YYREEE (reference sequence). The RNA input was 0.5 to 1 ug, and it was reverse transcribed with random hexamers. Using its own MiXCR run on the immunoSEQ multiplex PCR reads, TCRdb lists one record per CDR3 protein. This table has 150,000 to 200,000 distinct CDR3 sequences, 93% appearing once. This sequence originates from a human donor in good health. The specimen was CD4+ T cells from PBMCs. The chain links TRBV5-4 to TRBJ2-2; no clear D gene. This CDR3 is CASSLGQKNTGELFF. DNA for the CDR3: TGTGCCAGCAGCTTGGGTCAGAAGAACACCGGGGAGCTGTTTTTT.